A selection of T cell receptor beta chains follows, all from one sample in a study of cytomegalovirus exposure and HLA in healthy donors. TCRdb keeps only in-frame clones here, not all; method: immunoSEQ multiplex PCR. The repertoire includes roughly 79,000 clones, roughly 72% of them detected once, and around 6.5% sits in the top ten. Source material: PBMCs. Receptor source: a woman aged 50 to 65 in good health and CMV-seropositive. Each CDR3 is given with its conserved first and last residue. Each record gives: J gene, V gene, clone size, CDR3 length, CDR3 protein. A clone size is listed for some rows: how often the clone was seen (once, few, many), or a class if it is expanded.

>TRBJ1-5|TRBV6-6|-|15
CASTLYRDSNQPQHF
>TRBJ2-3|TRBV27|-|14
CASSFIRSTDTQYF
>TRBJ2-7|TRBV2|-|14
CATTRNAPSYEQYF
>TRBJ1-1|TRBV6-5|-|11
CASSYRGEAFF
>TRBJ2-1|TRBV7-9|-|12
CASSPPGLAQFF
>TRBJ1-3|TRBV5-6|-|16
CASTLRGAFSGNTIYF
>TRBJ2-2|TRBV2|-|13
CASSLDYTGELFF
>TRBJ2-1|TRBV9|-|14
CASSVGPLNNEQFF
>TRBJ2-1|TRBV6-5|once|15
CASRPSSGLYNEQFF
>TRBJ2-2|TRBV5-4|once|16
CASSLAIGASTGELFF
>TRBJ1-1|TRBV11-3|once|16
CASSLGTGVGDTEAFF
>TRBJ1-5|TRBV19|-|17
CASSIGTTIFSNQPQHF
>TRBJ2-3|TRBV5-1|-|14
CASSGDSSTDTQYF
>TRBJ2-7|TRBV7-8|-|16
CASSLAGGTIPYEQYF
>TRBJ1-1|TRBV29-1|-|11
CSGQGRAEAFF
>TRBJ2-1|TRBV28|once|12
CASSLGYNEQFF
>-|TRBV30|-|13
CAWSYGLDYEQYF
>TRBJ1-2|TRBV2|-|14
CASSGQRSNYGYTF
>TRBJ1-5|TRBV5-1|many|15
CASSLGEFSNQPQHF
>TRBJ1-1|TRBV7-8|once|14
CASSLGGLNTEAFF
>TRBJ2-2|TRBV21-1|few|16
CASSKVRGRDTGELFF
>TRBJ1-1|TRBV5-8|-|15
CASSNTPPAGTEAFF
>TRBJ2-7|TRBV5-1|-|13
CASSLDITYEQYF
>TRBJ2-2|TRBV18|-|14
CATRGTTNTGELFF
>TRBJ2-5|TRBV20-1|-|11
CSASSVGAQYF
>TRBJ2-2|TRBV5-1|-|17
CASSFGPRQGGTGELFF
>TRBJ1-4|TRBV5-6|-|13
CASSSQGNEKLFF
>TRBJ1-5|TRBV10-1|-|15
CAILQIFVRNQPQHF
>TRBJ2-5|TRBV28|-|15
CASSLGLAFGETQYF
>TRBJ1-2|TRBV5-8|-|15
CASSHEGPGDYGYTF
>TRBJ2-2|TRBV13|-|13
CASSTRRAGELFF
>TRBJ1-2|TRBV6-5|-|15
CASSPGGGQGGGYTF
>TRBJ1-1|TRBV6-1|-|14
CASRFDRLGTEAFF
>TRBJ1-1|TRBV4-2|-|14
CASSQVTANTEAFF
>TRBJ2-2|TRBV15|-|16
CATRKSGGGDTGELFF
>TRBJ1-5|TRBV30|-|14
CAWTQGSGNQPQHF
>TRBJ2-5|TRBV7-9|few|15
CASSPLLAGVETQYF
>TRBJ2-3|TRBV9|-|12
CASSHQTDTQYF
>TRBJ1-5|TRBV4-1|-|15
CASSPPGGSNQPQHF
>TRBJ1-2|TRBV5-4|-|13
CASSVDSLYGYTF
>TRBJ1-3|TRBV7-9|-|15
CASRRGTVSGNTIYF
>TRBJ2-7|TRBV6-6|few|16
CASSNRGAGAGEEQYF
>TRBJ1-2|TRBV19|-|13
CASTSQGVYGYTF
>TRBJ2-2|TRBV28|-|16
CASTDPGLADTGELFF
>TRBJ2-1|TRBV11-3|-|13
CASSFTVYDEQFF
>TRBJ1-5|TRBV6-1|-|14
CASSEQGGRQPQHF
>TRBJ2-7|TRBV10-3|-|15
CAIRSGTGSSYEQYF
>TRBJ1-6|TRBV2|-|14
CASSRGQGNSPLHF
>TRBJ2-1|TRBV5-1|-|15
CASSLEQVAYNEQFF
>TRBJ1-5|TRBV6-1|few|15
CASRGDRGSNQPQHF
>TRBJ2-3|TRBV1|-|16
CTSSRRGGGSTDTQYF
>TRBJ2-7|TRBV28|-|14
CASSLGGEQREQYF
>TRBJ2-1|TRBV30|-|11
CAWSVLDSRFF
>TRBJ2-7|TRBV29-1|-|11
CSVGESYEQYF
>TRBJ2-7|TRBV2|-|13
CASSEHGPYEQYF
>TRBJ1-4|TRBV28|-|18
CASSLGAVARVTNEKLFF
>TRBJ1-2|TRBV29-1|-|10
CSVADYGYTF
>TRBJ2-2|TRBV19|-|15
CASRRLAANTGELFF